This T cell receptor beta chain is drawn from a study of blood T cell repertoires in COVID-19. The overall study: Sites across the United States, Italy and Spain contributed samples from acute and convalescent COVID-19. PBMCs, B-cell-depleted T cells, or T cells were the source of the cDNA or gDNA that made up the material.

Clones were read by immunoSEQ multiplex PCR, and TCRdb kept only the in-frame ones, dropping some. Of over 85,000 clones in the sample, about four fifths were seen once. The CDR3 extends over 14 amino acids. V lost 2 bases, J lost 6 bases, and 13 bases lay in between. Germline values: CDR1 LGHDT, CDR2 YNNKEL (reference sequence). The sequence derives from a woman aged 65 to 85 with acute or convalescent COVID-19. V and J are TRBV3-1 (or the pseudogene TRBV3-2) and TRBJ1-2, with D possibly matching TRBD1 (6 bases). What was sequenced was peripheral blood. The CDR3 loop is CASSQNQGPHGYTF. CDR3 in DNA: TGTGCCAGCAGCCAAAATCAGGGGCCCCATGGCTACACCTTC.